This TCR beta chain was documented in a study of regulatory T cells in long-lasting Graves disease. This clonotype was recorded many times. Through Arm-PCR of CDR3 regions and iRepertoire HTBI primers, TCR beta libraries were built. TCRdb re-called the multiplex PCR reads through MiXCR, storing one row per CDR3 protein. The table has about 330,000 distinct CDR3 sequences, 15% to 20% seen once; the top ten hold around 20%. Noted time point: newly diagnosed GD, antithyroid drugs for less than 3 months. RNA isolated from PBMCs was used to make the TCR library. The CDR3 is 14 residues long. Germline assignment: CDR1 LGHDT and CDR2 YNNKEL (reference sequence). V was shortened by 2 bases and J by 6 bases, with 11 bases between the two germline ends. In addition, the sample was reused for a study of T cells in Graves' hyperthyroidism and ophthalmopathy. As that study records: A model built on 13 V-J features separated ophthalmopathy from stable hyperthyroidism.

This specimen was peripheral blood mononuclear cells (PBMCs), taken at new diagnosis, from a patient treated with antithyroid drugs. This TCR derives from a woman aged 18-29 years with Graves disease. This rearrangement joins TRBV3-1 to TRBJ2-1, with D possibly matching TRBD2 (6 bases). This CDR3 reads CASSQTLASNEQFF. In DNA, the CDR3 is TGTGCCAGCAGCCAAACTCTAGCGAGCAATGAGCAGTTCTTC.